This T cell receptor beta chain came from a study of identical twins. TCRdb independently ran MiXCR on the 5' RACE reads; one entry per CDR3 protein. The sample carries about 920,000 distinct CDR3 sequences, over 9% recorded once. V dropped 5 bases and J dropped 7 bases, with 12 bases sitting between them. Germline-derived CDR1 and CDR2 are SEHNR and FQNEAQ (reference sequence). The CDR3 sequence is 13 residues long. Whole-study results and caveats: Abundant beta clonotypes from cord blood bore fewer insertions; memory repertoires lacked this pattern. Modeled out-of-frame TCR alpha sharing in monozygotic twins fell below observed levels. In zero-insertion analyses, partial confounding could arise from invariant MAIT and iNKT cells.

In the case of this clonotype: The antigen is undetermined.

These same data were also listed under a study on yellow fever vaccine responses in identical twins.

The chain employs TRBV7-9 and TRBJ2-4, with D possibly being TRBD2 (7 bases). The sequence was obtained from a woman aged 18-30 years in good health. Sequenced input: PBMCs. The CDR3 sequence: CASSGGAMNIQYF. CDR3 DNA: TGTGCCAGCAGCGGGGGGGCAATGAACATTCAGTACTTC.